This TCR beta chain was sequenced for a study of blood T cell repertoires in COVID-19. Everyone who took part was 18 to 89 years old, and they came from about two dozen US areas. Assignment of participants to cohorts was predicated upon participant-reported clinical history. Clones were read by immunoSEQ multiplex PCR, and TCRdb kept only the in-frame ones, dropping some. There are fewer than 150,000 clones in the sample; about 87% occur only once, and 3.9% lies in the top ten. The clonotype originates from a man aged 50 to 59 in a cohort exposed to, infected with or recovered from COVID-19 (not recorded which). Sequenced material: PBMCs or T cells enriched from blood (not recorded which).

The CDR3 DNA sequence: TGTGCCAGCAGTTTCTCAGGTTTGGATACGCAGTATTTT. It encodes CASSFSGLDTQYF. The chain combines TRBV12-3 or TRBV12-4 with TRBJ2-3; D not resolved. The CDR3 consists of 13 residues. V lost 3 bases and J lost 6, with 10 bases in between.